The 32 T cell receptor beta chains below all came from one sample that was sequenced in a study of cytomegalovirus exposure and HLA in healthy donors. The repertoire was sequenced with immunoSEQ multiplex PCR; TCRdb's copy has only in-frame clones and lacks some. The repertoire includes tens of thousands of clones, just under 95% of them detected once, and around 3.4% sits in the top ten. Material for sequencing was PBMCs. These TCRs come from a young man in good health and CMV-seronegative.

This clone counts as medium-sized. The chain combines TRBV6-4 with TRBJ2-2; TRBD2 is a possible D gene (6 bases). V lost 4 bases and J lost 3, with 6 bases in between. CDR1 is MRHNA and CDR2 is SNTAGT in the germline V gene. The CDR3 sequence is 13 residues long. In nucleotides, the CDR3 is TGTGCCAGCAGTGCGGGAGACACCGGGGAGCTGTTTTTT. Translated, it gives CASSAGDTGELFF.

V gene TRBV5-1 combines with J gene TRBJ2-7; 9 bases align to TRBD1. This CDR3 spans 15 amino acids. Per the germline V gene, CDR1 is SGHRS and CDR2 is YFSETQ. After removal of 0 bases from V and 5 bases from J, the junction contained 6 bases not matched to a gene. CDR3 region: CASSLAPTGGNEQYF. The CDR3 DNA reads as TGCGCCAGCAGCTTGGCCCCGACAGGGGGTAACGAGCAGTACTTC.

The chain carries TRBV7-3 and TRBJ2-1; the D gene is possibly TRBD1 (5 bases). Germline lookup yields CDR1 SGHTA and CDR2 FQGTGA. Trimming took off 2 bases at V and 0 bases at J, with 8 bases between the two ends. CDR3 length: 15 residues. CDR3 sequence reads: CASSLGASSYNEQFF. The DNA for the CDR3 is TGTGCCAGCAGCTTAGGGGCATCCTCCTACAATGAGCAGTTCTTC.

The J gene is TRBJ2-1, the V gene TRBV27; 8 bases agree with TRBD2. The CDR3 covers 16 residues. Germline-derived CDR1 and CDR2 are MNHEY and SMNVEV (reference sequence). The ends lost 1 base at V and 5 bases at J; junction bases unmatched: 7. The DNA for the CDR3 is TGTGCCAGCAGTTTATTTCCTAGCGGGCTAAACAATGAGCAGTTCTTC. Translated, it gives CASSLFPSGLNNEQFF.

The gene calls are TRBV5-1 and TRBJ1-1; D perhaps matches TRBD1 (6 bases). Germline values: CDR1 SGHRS, CDR2 YFSETQ. This CDR3 has 14 residues. Trimming took 4 bases from V and 3 from J, leaving 13 bases between them. CDR3 DNA sequence: TGCGCCAGCAGCGGGCAACAGGGCCACACTGAAGCTTTCTTT. Translation: CASSGQQGHTEAFF. The complete variable domain, with remaining parts taken from reference TRBV5-1 and TRBJ1-1, reads KAGVTQTPRYLIKTRGQQVTLSCSPISGHRSVSWYQQTPGQGLQFLFEYFSETQRNKGNFPGRFSGRQFSNSRSEMNVSTLELGDSALYLCASSGQQGHTEAFFGQGTRLTVV.

The chain employs TRBV9 and TRBJ1-3; D is perhaps TRBD1 (5 bases). V was pared by 0 bases and J by 2 bases, with 12 bases between. The germline V gene encodes CDR1 SGDLS and CDR2 YYNGEE. The CDR3 totals 16 residues. This chain's CDR3 is CASSVVLSGTGNTIYF. The CDR3 DNA is TGTGCCAGCAGCGTAGTATTATCAGGGACTGGAAACACCATATATTTT.

The chain uses TRBV30 and TRBJ2-1, with D unclear. V was pared by 1 base and J by 8 bases, with 9 bases between. CDR1 is GTSNPN, CDR2 SVGIG, per germline (reference sequence). The CDR3 contains 12 residues. The chain's CDR3 is CAWSDTVDEQFF. The CDR3 DNA reads TGTGCCTGGAGTGATACGGTGGATGAGCAGTTCTTC.

The genes are TRBV20-1 and TRBJ1-1, with D hard to call. Looked up from germline, CDR1 is DFQATT and CDR2 is SNEGSKA (reference sequence). Trimming stripped 4 bases from V and 0 bases from J, with 3 bases between. The CDR3 sequence is 11 residues long. CDR3: CSATVNTEAFF. In DNA, the CDR3 is TGCAGTGCTACGGTGAACACTGAAGCTTTCTTT.

The chain carries TRBV27 and TRBJ2-1, with D maybe TRBD1 (6 bases). The CDR3 runs to 15 residues. Per the germline V gene, CDR1 is MNHEY and CDR2 is SMNVEV (reference sequence). V shed 5 bases and J shed 7 bases, with 18 bases lying between them. The CDR3 spells CASSPLMDSRNEQFF. The CDR3 DNA is TGTGCCAGCAGTCCCCTGATGGACAGCCGTAATGAGCAGTTCTTC.

The genes are TRBV7-6 and TRBJ2-3, with a weak D call TRBD2 (5 bases). Germline assignment: CDR1 SGHVS and CDR2 FNYEAQ. Trimming took off 1 base at V and 4 bases at J, with 9 bases between the two ends. CDR3 length: 14 amino acids. The DNA of the CDR3 is TGTGCCAGCAGCTTAGGGGGAGTCCCAGATACGCAGTATTTT. This translates into CASSLGGVPDTQYF.

The chain has TRBV5-6 and TRBJ2-7; 8 bases map to TRBD2. This CDR3 is built from 14 residues. Germline V gene lookup returns CDR1 SGHDT and CDR2 YYEEEE. J was trimmed by 3 bases and V by 2 bases; bases with no gene match: 4. The CDR3 here is CASSFAGLGYEQYF. The CDR3 bases are TGTGCCAGCAGCTTCGCGGGACTAGGCTACGAGCAGTACTTC.

The J gene is TRBJ2-7, the V gene TRBV7-8, with 7 bases matching TRBD1. Germline V gene data show CDR1 as SGHVS and CDR2 as FQNEAQ. The CDR3 covers 15 residues. The trim removed 1 base at V and 2 bases at J, leaving 5 bases unmatched. The CDR3, as DNA: TGTGCCAGCAGCTTAGATCCGGGACAGACCTACGAGCAGTACTTC. The encoded protein is CASSLDPGQTYEQYF.

The CDR3 nucleotides read TGTGCCAGCACCCCAGGGGGGCCGGCAGGCAATGAGCAGTTCTTC. Amino acid sequence: CASTPGGPAGNEQFF. The chain uses TRBV21-1 and TRBJ2-1; the table's D call of TRBD1 was not tested on the DNA. TRBV21-1 is assigned pseudogene status. This CDR3 is 15 amino acids long.

This chain uses TRBV9 with TRBJ2-5; 8 bases map to TRBD2. J lost 4 bases, V lost 1 base, and 9 bases had no gene match. There are 16 residues in the CDR3. From germline, CDR1 is SGDLS and CDR2 YYNGEE. The CDR3 protein is CASSVSADGRGETQYF. In nucleotides, the CDR3 is TGTGCCAGCAGCGTATCCGCGGACGGGAGGGGAGAGACCCAGTACTTC.

The genes are TRBV2 and TRBJ1-2; 7 bases are a match to TRBD1. V lost 2 bases, J lost 3 bases, and 3 bases stayed unmatched. From germline, CDR1 is SNHLY and CDR2 FYNNEI. This CDR3 has 14 amino acids. CDR3 bases: TGTGCCAGCAGTGAATCCAGGGGGGACTATGGCTACACCTTC. Translation gives CASSESRGDYGYTF.

The J gene is TRBJ2-3, the V gene TRBV5-1; D call uncertain. V dropped 1 base and J dropped 0 bases, with 18 bases sitting between them. Germline CDR1 SGHRS, CDR2 YFSETQ. The CDR3 has 18 residues. The CDR3 protein is CASSLRVRVLFSTDTQYF. In DNA form, the CDR3 reads TGCGCCAGCAGCTTGCGGGTACGGGTCCTTTTTAGCACAGATACGCAGTATTTT.

The CDR3 region has the DNA TGTGCCAGCAGCCCTACGACAGGGGATCAGCCCCAGCATTTT. This translates into CASSPTTGDQPQHF. The chain has TRBV7-9 and TRBJ1-5, with 8 bases matching TRBD1. The J segment lost 5 bases and the V segment lost 5 bases, leaving 5 bases of the junction unmatched. The CDR3 has 14 residues. Germline loops: CDR1 SEHNR, CDR2 FQNEAQ (reference sequence).

This chain connects TRBV28 to TRBJ1-2; D is undetermined. The CDR3 has 13 amino acids. The germline gives CDR1 MDHEN, CDR2 SYDVKM. The V end was cut by 2 bases, the J end by 7 bases, with 11 bases between. The CDR3 region has the DNA TGTGCCAGCAGTTTAGGAGGGAGGGCTGGCTACACCTTC. It translates to CASSLGGRAGYTF.

This chain connects TRBV10-3 to TRBJ1-1; D ambiguous. CDR1 is ENHRY and CDR2 is SYGVKD in the germline V gene. V lost 6 bases and J lost 2, with 10 bases in between. CDR3 length equals 13 residues. This CDR3 reads CAISLTENTEAFF. The DNA of the CDR3 is TGTGCCATCAGCTTAACAGAAAACACTGAAGCTTTCTTT.

This chain joins TRBV7-8 and TRBJ1-5; perhaps TRBD1 as D (5 bases). V shed 1 base and J shed 6 bases, with 10 bases lying between them. Germline CDR1 and CDR2: SGHVS and FQNEAQ. The length of the CDR3 is 14 residues. The CDR3 region is CASSLVGGVQPQHF. The CDR3 region has the DNA TGTGCCAGCAGCTTAGTCGGGGGGGTTCAGCCCCAGCATTTT.

This sequence joins TRBV5-1 and TRBJ2-5; a possible D gene is TRBD1 (6 bases). This CDR3 is built from 14 residues. With 0 bases removed from V and 4 bases from J, the gap between germline ends came to 10 bases. Germline loops: CDR1 SGHRS, CDR2 YFSETQ. DNA of the CDR3: TGCGCCAGCAGCTTGGGTACAGGGCTAGAGACCCAGTACTTC. It yields the protein CASSLGTGLETQYF.

This rearrangement joins TRBV14 to TRBJ2-3, with 9 bases identical to TRBD1. The CDR3 extends over 16 amino acids. The germline V gene encodes CDR1 SGHDN and CDR2 FVKESK. V was clipped by 4 bases and J by 10 bases; unmatched bases: 15. The CDR3 DNA reads as TGTGCCAGCAGCCCCTGGGGACAGGGAAAGTCTCATTCGCAGTATTTT. It yields the protein CASSPWGQGKSHSQYF.

The rearrangement links TRBV6-5 to TRBJ2-1, with TRBD1 matching 8 bases. The V gene's germline CDR1 is MNHEY and CDR2 SVGAGI. The CDR3 loop spans 15 amino acids. With V trimmed by 6 bases and J by 2 bases, 6 bases remained unmatched. CDR3: CASSPSRGPYNEQFF. CDR3 nucleotide sequence: TGTGCCAGCAGCCCTAGCAGGGGGCCCTACAATGAGCAGTTCTTC.

The chain links TRBV30 to TRBJ2-6; 8 bases fit TRBD2. Germline CDR1 reads GTSNPN; CDR2 reads SVGIG (reference sequence). V dropped 4 bases and J dropped 8; count of bases not matched to a gene: 4. This CDR3 is 13 amino acids long. This CDR3 is CAWISGGPNVLTF. The CDR3 nucleotides are TGTGCCTGGATCTCGGGGGGGCCCAACGTCCTGACTTTC. The whole variable domain, filled in from reference TRBV30 and TRBJ2-6, reads SQTIHQWPATLVQPVGSPLSLECTVEGTSNPNLYWYRQAAGRGLQLLFYSVGIGQISSEVPQNLSASRPQDRQFILSSKKLLLSDSGFYLCAWISGGPNVLTFGAGSRLTVL.

This clone was observed once. The rearrangement links TRBV5-1 to TRBJ2-1, with D possibly matching TRBD2 (5 bases). The length of the CDR3 is 15 residues. Germline V gene lookup returns CDR1 SGHRS and CDR2 YFSETQ. Trimming took off 5 bases at V and 1 base at J, with 13 bases between the two ends. The CDR3, as DNA: TGCGCCAGCAGGGAAGCGGAAGGATCCTACAATGAGCAGTTCTTC. This encodes CASREAEGSYNEQFF.

The chain carries TRBV13 and TRBJ1-2, with TRBD1 identical over 7 bases. V lost 5 bases to trimming and J lost 5 bases; unmatched junction nucleotides: 11. CDR3 length: 15 residues. Germline V lookup: CDR1 PRHDT, CDR2 FYEKMQ (reference sequence). The CDR3 protein is CASSTSDRALYGYTF. CDR3 in DNA: TGTGCCAGCAGCACCTCTGACAGGGCCCTTTATGGCTACACCTTC.

The chain links TRBV30 to TRBJ1-2; no clear D gene. This CDR3 region has 12 residues. CDR1 and CDR2 (germline): GTSNPN, SVGIG (reference sequence). Trimming took 2 bases from V and 2 from J, leaving 6 bases between them. The CDR3 region is CAWSSQNYGYTF. CDR3 DNA sequence: TGTGCCTGGAGTTCGCAGAACTATGGCTACACCTTC.

The gene calls are TRBV2 and TRBJ1-2; 7 bases match TRBD1. CDR3 length: 16 residues. The J segment lost 0 bases and the V segment lost 8 bases, leaving 12 bases of the junction unmatched. Germline V gene sequence: CDR1 SNHLY, CDR2 FYNNEI. Here the CDR3 DNA reads TGTGCCAGCGAGGCGACAGGGATAAATACTAACTATGGCTACACCTTC. This gives the protein CASEATGINTNYGYTF.

The V gene is TRBV27, the J gene TRBJ2-5; a possible D gene is TRBD1 (6 bases). Trimming shortened V by 3 bases and J by 5 bases, and 16 bases separated the two germline ends. Germline assignment: CDR1 MNHEY and CDR2 SMNVEV (reference sequence). The CDR3 covers 15 residues. CDR3 bases: TGTGCCAGCAGTTTTGGGCAGGGGAGCATGGAGACCCAGTACTTC. This gives the protein CASSFGQGSMETQYF.

This chain joins TRBV10-1 and TRBJ2-7; the D gene is possibly TRBD1 (6 bases). Trimming took 9 bases from V and 3 from J, leaving 12 bases between them. This CDR3 is 12 amino acids long. The germline V gene has CDR1 WNHNN and CDR2 SYGVQD (reference sequence). As DNA, the CDR3 is TGCGCCAGGACGGGACAAGACTACGAGCAGTACTTC. Translating gives CARTGQDYEQYF.

The rearrangement links TRBV9 to TRBJ1-2; D is unclear. This CDR3 is 12 amino acids long. V was shortened by 4 bases and J by 4 bases, with 8 bases between the two germline ends. From germline, CDR1 is SGDLS and CDR2 YYNGEE. CDR3 region: CASSLPLYGYTF. The DNA for the CDR3 is TGTGCCAGCAGCCTTCCCCTCTATGGCTACACCTTC.

The rearrangement links TRBV30 to TRBJ2-2, with TRBD2 matching 10 bases. This CDR3 region has 16 residues. Germline V lookup: CDR1 GTSNPN, CDR2 SVGIG (reference sequence). This chain's CDR3 is CAYDTGLAVVPGELFF. The CDR3 coding sequence is TGTGCGTACGACACAGGACTAGCGGTGGTGCCCGGGGAGCTGTTTTTT.